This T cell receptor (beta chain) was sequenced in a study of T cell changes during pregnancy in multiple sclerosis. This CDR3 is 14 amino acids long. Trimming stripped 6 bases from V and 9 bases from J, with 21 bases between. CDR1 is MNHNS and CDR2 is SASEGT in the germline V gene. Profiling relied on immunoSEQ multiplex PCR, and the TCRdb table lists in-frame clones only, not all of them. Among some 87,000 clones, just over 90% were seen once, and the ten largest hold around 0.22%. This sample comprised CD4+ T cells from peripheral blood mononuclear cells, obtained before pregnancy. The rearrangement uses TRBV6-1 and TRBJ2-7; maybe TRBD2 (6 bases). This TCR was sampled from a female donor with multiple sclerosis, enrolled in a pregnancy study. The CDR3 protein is CASRGGAPLLRQYF. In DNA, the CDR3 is TGTGCCAGCAGGGGCGGGGCTCCCCTCCTCCGGCAGTACTTC.